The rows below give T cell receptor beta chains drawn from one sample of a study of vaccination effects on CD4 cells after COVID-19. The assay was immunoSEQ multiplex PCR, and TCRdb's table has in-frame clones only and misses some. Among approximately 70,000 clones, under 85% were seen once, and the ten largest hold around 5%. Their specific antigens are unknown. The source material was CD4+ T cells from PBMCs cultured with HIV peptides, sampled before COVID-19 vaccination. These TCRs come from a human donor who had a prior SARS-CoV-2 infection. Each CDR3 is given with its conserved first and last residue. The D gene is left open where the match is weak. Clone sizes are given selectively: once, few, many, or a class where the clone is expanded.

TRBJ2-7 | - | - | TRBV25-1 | TGTGCCAGCAGTGAATCCCGCGGTTCGGGACAAGGGGTTTACGAGCAGTACTTC | CASSESRGSGQGVYEQYF
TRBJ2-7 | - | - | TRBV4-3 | TGCGCCAGCAGCCAAGATCCAGATACCTACGAGCAGTACTTC | CASSQDPDTYEQYF
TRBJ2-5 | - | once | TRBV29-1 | TGCAGCGTCGATACAGGAGAGACCCAGTACTTC | CSVDTGETQYF
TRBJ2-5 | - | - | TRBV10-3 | TGTGCCATCAGTCCCACCAATACGGGCCGGGAGACCCAGTACTTC | CAISPTNTGRETQYF
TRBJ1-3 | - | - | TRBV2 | TGTGCCAGCAGCAGGTGGGGGTCTTCTGGAAACACCATATATTTT | CASSRWGSSGNTIYF
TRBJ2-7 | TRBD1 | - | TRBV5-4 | TGTGCCAGCAGTTCCGGGACAGGGGATGTCTACGAGCAGTACTTC | CASSSGTGDVYEQYF
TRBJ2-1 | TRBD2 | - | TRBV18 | TGTGCCAGCTCAACGGGGGGGCCCAATGAGCAGTTCTTC | CASSTGGPNEQFF
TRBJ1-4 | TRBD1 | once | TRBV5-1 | TGCGCCAGCAGCGGACAGGGGGTTAATGAAAAACTGTTTTTT | CASSGQGVNEKLFF
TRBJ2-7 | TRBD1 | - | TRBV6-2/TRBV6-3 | TGTGCCAGCAGCCGGATTCGGACAGGGGATCCCTACGAGCAGTACTTC | CASSRIRTGDPYEQYF
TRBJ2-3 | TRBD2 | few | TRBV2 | TGTGCCAGCAGTGGACTAGCGGGAGTCGTGGCGCAGTATTTT | CASSGLAGVVAQYF
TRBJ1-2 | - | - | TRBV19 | TGTGCCAGTAGTATAGGGGACACGTATGGCTACACCTTC | CASSIGDTYGYTF
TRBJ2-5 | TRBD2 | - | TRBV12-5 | TGTGCTAGTGGTCTCTGGACTAGCGGGAGTATGCTGTACTTC | CASGLWTSGSMLYF
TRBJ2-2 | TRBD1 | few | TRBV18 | TGTGCCAGCTCACCTGACAGGGGTAGCACCGGGGAGCTGTTTTTT | CASSPDRGSTGELFF
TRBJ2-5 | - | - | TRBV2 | TGTGCCAGCAGCCCACCGGACTACGAAGAGACCCAGTACTTC | CASSPPDYEETQYF
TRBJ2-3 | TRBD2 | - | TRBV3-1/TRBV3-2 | TGTGCCAGCAGCCAAGGGACTAGCGGGAGTGGTCTCGAAGATACGCAGTATTTT | CASSQGTSGSGLEDTQYF
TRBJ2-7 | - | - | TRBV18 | TGTGCCAGCTCGCAGAACAGGGCCTACGAGCAGTACTTC | CASSQNRAYEQYF
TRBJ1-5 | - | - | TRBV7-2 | TGTGCCAGCAGCTTTATAGATGGACAGCCCCAGCATTTT | CASSFIDGQPQHF
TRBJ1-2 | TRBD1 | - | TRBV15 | TGTGCCACCAGCAGATCGACAGGGGGCCGTGGCTACACCTTC | CATSRSTGGRGYTF
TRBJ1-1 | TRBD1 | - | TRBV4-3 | TGCGCCAGCAGCCCGGGACAGGCGAACACTGAAGCTTTCTTT | CASSPGQANTEAFF
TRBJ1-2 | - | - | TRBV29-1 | TGCAGCGTGGCCCCGGACACGTACTATGGCTACACCTTC | CSVAPDTYYGYTF
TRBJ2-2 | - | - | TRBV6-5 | TGTGCCACTCTACAGGGGAACACCGGGGAGCTGTTTTTT | CATLQGNTGELFF
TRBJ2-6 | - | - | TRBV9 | TGTGCCAGCAGCGCGAGGTCTGGGGCCAACGTCCTGACTTTC | CASSARSGANVLTF
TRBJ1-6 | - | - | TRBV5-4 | TGTGCGGGGGGACGGCAAAATTCACCCCTCCACTTT | CAGGRQNSPLHF
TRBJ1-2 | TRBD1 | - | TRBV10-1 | TGCGCCACCATCGGGACAGCAAACAATGGCTACACCTTC | CATIGTANNGYTF
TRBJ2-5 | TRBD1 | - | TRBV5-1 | TGCGCCAGCAGCTTCGGAGACAGGGGCGTCCAAGAGACCCAGTACTTC | CASSFGDRGVQETQYF
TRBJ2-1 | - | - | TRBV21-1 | TGTGCCAGCAGCAAAGAAGGACTAGCGGGAGAAACTCCCTACAATGAGCAGTTCTTC | CASSKEGLAGETPYNEQFF
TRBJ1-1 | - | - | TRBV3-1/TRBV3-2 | TGTGCCAGCAGCCCCCGATCCCGACCCATGAACACTGAAGCTTTCTTT | CASSPRSRPMNTEAFF
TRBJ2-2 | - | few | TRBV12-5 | TGTGCTAGTGGTTTAAACAGCGGGGAGCTGTTTTTT | CASGLNSGELFF
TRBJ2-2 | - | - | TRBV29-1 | TGCAGCGTTGAAACAACCAAATGGCGGGCGTATTATACCCACACCGGGGAGCTGTTTTTT | CSVETTKWRAYYTHTGELFF
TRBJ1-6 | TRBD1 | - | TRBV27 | TGTGCCAGCAGTTTATATGGGGACAGGGCCGGGAATAATTCACCCCTCCACTTT | CASSLYGDRAGNNSPLHF
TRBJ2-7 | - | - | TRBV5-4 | TGTGCCAGCAGCCCCGGGATTCCGTGGGGCGAGCAGTACTTC | CASSPGIPWGEQYF
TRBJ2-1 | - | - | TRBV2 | TGTGCCAGCAGTGGCGGGCGGCGGCCAAGCTCCTACAATGAGCAGTTCTTC | CASSGGRRPSSYNEQFF
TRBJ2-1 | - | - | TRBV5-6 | TGTGCCAGCAGCTTGGTTACGCCTAGCTCCTACAATGAGCAGTTCTTC | CASSLVTPSSYNEQFF
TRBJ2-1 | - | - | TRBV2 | TGTGCCAGCAGTGGCGGTTCCGGGTTCGACAATGAGCAGTTCTTC | CASSGGSGFDNEQFF
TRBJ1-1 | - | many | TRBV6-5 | TGTGCCAGCAGCGTAACACGGAACACTGAAGCTTTCTTT | CASSVTRNTEAFF
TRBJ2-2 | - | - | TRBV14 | TGTGCCAGCAGCCAAAGGAAGGGGTTTGATGTTCCCGGGGAGCTGTTTTTT | CASSQRKGFDVPGELFF
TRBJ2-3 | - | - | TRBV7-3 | TGTGCCAGCAGTCAAACGGGGACCGGGACCCTGGGTTATACGCAGTATTTT | CASSQTGTGTLGYTQYF
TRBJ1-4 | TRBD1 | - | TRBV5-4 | TGTGCCAGCAGCAAAACAGGGGTGGATGAAAAACTGTTTTTT | CASSKTGVDEKLFF
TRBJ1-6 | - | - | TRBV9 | TGTGCCAGCAGCGACGAATCTTTAGGGCGGAATTCACCCCTCCACTTT | CASSDESLGRNSPLHF
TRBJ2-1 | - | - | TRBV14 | TGTGCCAGCAGCCAAGATTACCGGACATACAATGAGCAGTTCTTC | CASSQDYRTYNEQFF
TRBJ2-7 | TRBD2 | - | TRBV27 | TGTGCCAGCAGTTTCGCGACTAGCGGGGGGACCGGACCCTACGAGCAGTACTTC | CASSFATSGGTGPYEQYF
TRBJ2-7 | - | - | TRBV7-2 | TGTGCCAGCAGCTTAGCGCAGTGGAACTACGAGCAGTACTTC | CASSLAQWNYEQYF